This entry features one T cell receptor beta chain sequence. Its antigen remains unidentified. The J segment lost 2 bases and the V segment lost 3 bases, leaving 7 bases of the junction unmatched. The CDR3 runs to 16 residues. The germline V gene encodes CDR1 MNHEY and CDR2 SMNVEV (reference sequence). These data belong to a study of shared clonotypes between healthy human individuals. Findings of the study overall: Expectations were that clonotype sharing among donors would be affected by sequencing depth.

At a deep level, the assay was run. The DNA input per sorted-subset replicate PCR was roughly 0.2 ug, corresponding to around 28,000 T cell genomes. Repertoires were generated with immunoSEQ multiplex PCR, while TCRdb's copy carries only in-frame clones and drops some. The repertoire holds around 2.1 million clones, with 85% to 95% as singletons. Naive CD8 isolation took CD45RO-negative cells positively selected for CCR7 and excluded terminally differentiated effector memory CD45RA+ cells. The TCR sequence derives from a man aged 18 to 30 in good health. Some clones in this sample may be carry-over from other donors' samples. Sequenced material: naive CD8+ T cells from PBMCs. The rearrangement links TRBV27 to TRBJ2-3; TRBD2 aligns across 8 bases. DNA of the CDR3: TGTGCCAGCAGTTTGACCCCTAGCGGGCCCACAGATACGCAGTATTTT. It codes for CASSLTPSGPTDTQYF.